This is a list of T cell receptor beta chains from one sample in a study of identical twins. From the 5' RACE reads, TCRdb called clonotypes with MiXCR, one entry per CDR3 protein. The sample contains just over 450,000 distinct CDR3 sequences, 14% of which appear only once. The same data also contributed to another study, on yellow fever vaccine responses in identical twins.

The specimen was CD4+ T cells sorted from blood. The receptors derive from a woman younger than 35 in good health. Each CDR3 is given with its conserved first and last residue. Each record gives: J gene, V gene, CDR3 protein.

TRBJ2-2 | TRBV28 | CASRTGKGRGRTGELFF
TRBJ2-7 | TRBV18 | CASSPYEQGIEQYF
TRBJ2-3 | TRBV10-1 | CASSEGSDIGTDTQYF
TRBJ2-1 | TRBV6-1 | CASSKGLAVSYNEQFF
TRBJ2-1 | TRBV12-3/TRBV12-4 | CASSFARGPEFF
TRBJ1-1 | TRBV6-5 | CASSWVPGGANTEAFF
TRBJ2-1 | TRBV12-3/TRBV12-4 | CASSLRTSLYNEQFF
TRBJ2-7 | TRBV15 | CATSPVRDTNYEQYF
TRBJ2-6 | TRBV27 | CASSIRLAGGGANVLTF
TRBJ2-7 | TRBV20-1 | CSATTKGYEQYF
TRBJ1-1 | TRBV15 | CATSRLTGGKTEAFF
TRBJ2-3 | TRBV20-1 | CSARDGVAGNTQYF
TRBJ2-5 | TRBV29-1 | CSVVPQRRATQETQYF
TRBJ2-1 | TRBV30 | CASRLLGPNEQFF
TRBJ1-1 | TRBV28 | CASSLGGTGSGEAFF
TRBJ2-7 | TRBV6-5 | CASSYGQNSYEQYF
TRBJ2-7 | TRBV20-1 | CSANFRASDEQYF
TRBJ2-2 | TRBV6-2/TRBV6-3 | CASSYSKGAGTGELFF
TRBJ2-7 | TRBV2 | CASSGTSGAYEQYF
TRBJ2-2 | TRBV9 | CASSVGTGGELFF
TRBJ2-1 | TRBV27 | CASRPGPNAPYNEQFF
TRBJ2-1 | TRBV27 | CASKGGIDRVRIKEQFF
TRBJ2-1 | TRBV5-4 | CASSLYRETDEQFF
TRBJ2-7 | TRBV28 | CASSYPGLRYEQYF
TRBJ1-4 | TRBV16 | CASSDGTANEKLFF
TRBJ2-2 | TRBV7-9 | CASSLWPYTGELFF
TRBJ1-1 | TRBV20-1 | CSARGDIYTEAFF
TRBJ2-1 | TRBV6-2/TRBV6-3 | CASSTSVGQGDNEQFF
TRBJ2-5 | TRBV7-9 | CASTQGTPQETQYF
TRBJ2-7 | TRBV7-9 | CASSLEAGVEQYF
TRBJ1-3 | TRBV3-1 | CASSQGVGNTIYF
TRBJ2-3 | TRBV5-1 | CASSLGVAGGRTDTQYF
TRBJ2-7 | TRBV6-5 | CASSYSSLAGGYYEQYF